This TCR beta chain was recorded in a study of T cells after yellow fever vaccination. Turning to the study itself: SMART-Seq v4 Ultra Low Input prepared libraries from low-cell fractions. Regarding the study as a whole: Only a minor proportion of clonotypes was detected across both CD4 and CD8 compartments.

On this clonotype: Its cognate antigen is unknown.

V lost 6 bases to trimming and J lost 2 bases; unmatched junction nucleotides: 9. Germline V lookup: CDR1 MNHEY, CDR2 SVGEGT. This CDR3 region has 16 residues. 5'RACE template switching added a universal primer site and UMIs to TCR cDNA. One entry per CDR3 protein, called by TCRdb with MiXCR from the 5' RACE reads. The table shows approximately 550,000 distinct CDR3 sequences, with 13% occurring only once. The chain carries TRBV6-2 or TRBV6-3 and TRBJ2-1, with TRBD1 matching over 8 bases. This material consisted of PBMCs, taken on the day of the yellow fever booster vaccination. This receptor was obtained from a man aged 30 to 45 who received the YFV17D yellow fever vaccine. DNA of the CDR3: TGTGCCAGCAGACCCGGGACAGGCTTGACCTACAATGAGCAGTTCTTC. Translated, it gives CASRPGTGLTYNEQFF.